The source of this T cell receptor (beta chain) is a study of blood T cell repertoires in COVID-19. Original processing notes: Reference gene primer amplification gave estimated nucleated cell counts. Method: immunoSEQ multiplex PCR; TCRdb's copy keeps in-frame clones and lacks some. V and J calls plus clone size are reproduced from that table; the DNA served to infer D and trimming. The repertoire has roughly 110,000 clones, 84% of them found once; the top ten carry approximately 4.4%. The receptor's source is a human donor in a cohort sampled during active COVID-19. The sample taken for sequencing was peripheral blood.

The CDR3 protein is CASSQERNNEQFF. DNA for the CDR3: TGCGCCAGCAGCCAAGAGCGGAACAATGAGCAGTTCTTC. The chain has TRBV4-3 and TRBJ2-1; D unresolved. Trimming removed 0 bases from V and 5 bases from J, with 5 bases in between. The CDR3 loop spans 13 amino acids. Germline V gene lookup returns CDR1 LGHNA and CDR2 YSLEER.